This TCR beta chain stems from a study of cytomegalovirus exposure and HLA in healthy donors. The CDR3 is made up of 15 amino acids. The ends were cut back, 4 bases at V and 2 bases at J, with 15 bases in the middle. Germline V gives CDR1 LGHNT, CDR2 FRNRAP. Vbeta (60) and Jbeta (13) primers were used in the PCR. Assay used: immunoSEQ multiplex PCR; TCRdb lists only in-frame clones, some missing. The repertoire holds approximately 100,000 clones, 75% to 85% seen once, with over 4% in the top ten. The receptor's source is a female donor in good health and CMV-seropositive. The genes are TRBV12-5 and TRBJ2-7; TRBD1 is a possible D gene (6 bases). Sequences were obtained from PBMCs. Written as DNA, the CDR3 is TGTGCTAGTGGTTCACCAGCAGGGGATACCTACGAGCAGTACTTC. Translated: CASGSPAGDTYEQYF. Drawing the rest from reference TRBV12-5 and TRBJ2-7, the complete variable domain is DARVTQTPRHKVTEMGQEVTMRCQPILGHNTVFWYRQTMMQGLELLAYFRNRAPLDDSGMPKDRFSAEMPDATLATLKIQPSEPRDSAVYFCASGSPAGDTYEQYFGPGTRLTVT.